These 15 T cell receptor beta chains came from one sample sequenced in a study of blood T cells in healthy people across ages. The use of a sample-barcoded 5' primer and a J-beta primer mix characterized a second PCR of about 7 to 12 cycles. A single record per CDR3 protein comes from TCRdb applying MiXCR to the 5' RACE reads. The sample has fewer than 900,000 distinct CDR3 sequences; roughly 44% are singletons. The sequenced material came from blood. These receptors originate from a woman in her sixties in good health.

This clonotype occurred once. The junction shows a germline mismatch at one end, possibly a read error. The V gene is TRBV6-1, the J gene TRBJ2-5; D gene ambiguous. The J call may be in error: the DNA end matches TRBJ2-1 better. This CDR3 spans 15 amino acids. Germline V gives CDR1 MNHNS, CDR2 SASEGT. CDR3 in DNA: TGTGCCAGCAGCGAAGGGCTGGTTGCCCAAGAGACCCAGTTCTTC. This gives the protein CASSEGLVAQETQFF.

The chain employs TRBV6-2 or TRBV6-3 and TRBJ2-1; 8 nucleotides align to TRBD2. After removal of 4 bases from V and 8 bases from J, the junction contained 13 bases not matched to a gene. The germline gives CDR1 MNHEY, CDR2 SVGEGT. This CDR3 has 16 amino acids. DNA of the CDR3: TGTGCCAGCAGTTTCTTACAAGCGGGAGATTCGTATGAGCAGTTCTTC. This sequence encodes CASSFLQAGDSYEQFF.

In this sample, this clonotype turned up once. This chain joins TRBV20-1 and TRBJ2-7; TRBD2 agrees at 8 bases. The CDR3 is made up of 11 amino acids. The V gene end was trimmed by 3 bases and the J gene end by 6 bases; junction bases not matched to a gene: 1. Germline V gene lookup returns CDR1 DFQATT and CDR2 SNEGSKA (reference sequence). CDR3 bases: TGCAGTGCTAGCGGGGGGGGCGAGCAGTACTTC. Amino acids: CSASGGGEQYF.

A word on this clonotype: A much larger clone differs from this one at a single base, so this may be a read error. As DNA, the CDR3 is TGTGCCGGCAGACGACAGGGGCTGGCTGAGCAGTTCTTC. Its protein is CAGRRQGLAEQFF. The chain employs TRBV3-1 and TRBJ2-1; TRBD1 matches 8 bases. The CDR3 sequence is 13 residues long. Germline V lookup: CDR1 LGHDT, CDR2 YNNKEL (reference sequence).

This chain uses TRBV20-1 with TRBJ1-5; TRBD1 is a possible D gene (6 bases). Germline lookup yields CDR1 DFQATT and CDR2 SNEGSKA (reference sequence). V lost 2 bases, J lost 7 bases, and 18 bases lay in between. The CDR3 has 15 residues. The CDR3 DNA is TGCAGTGCTAGACCTCCTAACAGGGAAAGGCAGCCCCAGCATTTT. Its protein is CSARPPNRERQPQHF.

As to this clonotype: Possible read error: a much larger clone is one base away. This sequence joins TRBV4-2 and TRBJ2-5, with a weak D call TRBD1 (6 bases). Trimming pared 5 bases from V and 11 bases from J, leaving 18 bases between. This CDR3 comprises 13 residues. Germline-derived CDR1 and CDR2 are LGHNA and YNFKEQ. CDR3 loop: CASSYSQGNEQYF. CDR3 nucleotides: TGTGCCAGCAGCTACTCACAGGGAAATGAGCAGTACTTC.

V usage is TRBV7-3 and J usage is TRBJ2-7; D is uncertain. The germline gives CDR1 SGHTA, CDR2 FQGTGA. V lost 11 bases, J lost 2 bases, and 19 bases lay in between. The CDR3 extends over 14 amino acids. CDR3 in amino acids: CACRLGDHPYEQYF. The CDR3, as DNA: TGTGCCTGCCGGTTGGGCGACCATCCCTACGAGCAGTACTTC.

The chain combines TRBV27 with TRBJ1-4, with 9 bases aligning to TRBD1. The germline CDR1 and CDR2 sequences are MNHEY and SMNVEV (reference sequence). There are 14 residues in the CDR3. Trimming at V came to 5 bases and at J to 7 bases, leaving 5 bases not matched to a gene. The CDR3 protein is CASSHRDRAEKLFF. The DNA for the CDR3 is TGTGCCAGCAGTCACCGGGACAGGGCTGAAAAACTGTTTTTT.

As regards this clonotype: At one end, the junction sequence differs from germline, possibly due to a read error. The rearrangement joins TRBV2 to TRBJ2-7, with D perhaps TRBD2 (6 bases). Germline V gene data show CDR1 as SNHLY and CDR2 as FYNNEI. The CDR3 spans 15 residues. CDR3 sequence reads: CASIRQGGVSDEQYF. CDR3 nucleotide sequence: TGTGCCAGCATTCGCCAGGGCGGGGTCTCCGACGAGCAGTACTTC.

The chain joins TRBV20-1 to TRBJ2-1, with 11 nucleotides matching TRBD2. The germline CDR1 and CDR2 sequences are DFQATT and SNEGSKA (reference sequence). The CDR3 consists of 14 residues. The CDR3 DNA sequence: TGCAGCGCAACACTAGCGGGAGTTGGCAATGAGCAGTTCTTC. Translated, it gives CSATLAGVGNEQFF.

The chain has TRBV6-5 and TRBJ2-7, with unresolved D. V gave up 0 bases and J gave up 6 bases, with 15 bases separating them. Germline CDR1 and CDR2: MNHEY and SVGAGI. CDR3 length: 15 amino acids. This CDR3 reads CASSYSFSLGSEQYF. The CDR3 region has the DNA TGTGCCAGCAGTTACTCGTTCAGCTTAGGCAGCGAGCAGTACTTC.

On this clonotype itself: Mismatch with germline at one junction end may stem from a read error. The gene calls are TRBV7-8 and TRBJ2-4; 7 bases match TRBD1. CDR3 length: 17 residues. The germline V gene encodes CDR1 SGHVS and CDR2 FQNEAQ. The CDR3 region is CASSLLGQGVAKNIQCF. The CDR3 DNA follows: TGTGCCAGCAGCTTACTGGGTCAGGGGGTAGCCAAAAACATTCAGTGCTTC. The complete variable domain, with remaining parts taken from reference TRBV7-8 and TRBJ2-4, reads GAGVSQSPRYKVAKRGQDVALRCDPISGHVSLFWYQQALGQGPEFLTYFQNEAQLDKSGLPSDRFFAERPEGSVSTLKIQRTQQEDSAVYLCASSLLGQGVAKNIQCFGAGTRLSVL.

This clonotype appeared many times. The genes are TRBV29-1 and TRBJ2-1; 11 bases align to TRBD2. CDR1 SQVTM and CDR2 ANQGSEA come from the germline V gene. The trim removed 5 bases at V and 6 bases at J, leaving 3 bases unmatched. The CDR3 is 13 amino acids. This chain's CDR3 is CSVHSGRVNEQFF. CDR3 in DNA: TGCAGCGTTCATAGCGGGAGGGTCAATGAGCAGTTCTTC.

This clonotype has a count of ten or more. The J gene is TRBJ2-3, the V gene TRBV18; no definite D call. V lost 5 bases, J lost 2 bases, and 8 bases lay in between. The CDR3 runs 13 residues. Germline CDR1 reads KGHSH; CDR2 reads LQKENI. CDR3 residues: CASSALTTDTQYF. The CDR3 DNA reads TGTGCCAGCTCAGCGTTGACCACAGATACGCAGTATTTT.

The V call is TRBV11-3, the J call TRBJ2-7, with 8 positions matching TRBD1. The V gene's germline CDR1 is SGHNT and CDR2 YENEEA. J lost 7 bases, V lost 3 bases, and 14 bases had no gene match. The CDR3 covers 16 residues. The CDR3 loop reads CASSLGQGASYNEQYF. The CDR3 DNA reads as TGTGCCAGCAGCTTGGGGCAGGGGGCCTCCTACAATGAGCAGTACTTC. Together with reference TRBV11-3 and TRBJ2-7, the CDR3 gives the full variable domain: EAGVVQSPRYKIIEKKQPVAFWCNPISGHNTLYWYLQNLGQGPELLIRYENEEAVDDSQLPKDRFSAERLKGVDSTLKIQPAELGDSAVYLCASSLGQGASYNEQYFGPGTRLTVT.